A selection of T cell receptor beta chains follows, all from one sample in a study of T cells in Graves' hyperthyroidism and ophthalmopathy. TCRdb re-called the multiplex PCR reads with MiXCR, one entry per CDR3 protein. The sample lists about 600,000 distinct CDR3 sequences; roughly 15% were seen once. The specimen was blood. These receptor sequences come from a woman between 45 and 65 years old with Graves' ophthalmopathy. CDR3s leave out the opening cysteine and the closing phenylalanine or tryptophan. Not every row has a clone size; where given, it reads once, few, many or a size class.

V gene: TRBV7-9; J gene: TRBJ1-1; clone size: many; CDR3 protein: ASSLAPTGAF
V gene: TRBV28; J gene: TRBJ2-7; clone size: many; CDR3 protein: ASSRWGQETYEQY
V gene: TRBV15; J gene: TRBJ2-3; clone size: many; CDR3 protein: ATSRVGSSTDTQY
V gene: TRBV12-3/TRBV12-4; J gene: TRBJ2-3; clone size: many; CDR3 protein: ASSGTVASTDTQY
V gene: TRBV12-3/TRBV12-4; J gene: TRBJ2-7; clone size: once; CDR3 protein: ASSPLAGGTPTYEQY
V gene: TRBV19; J gene: TRBJ2-1; clone size: .; CDR3 protein: ASSSGSSGSNEQF
V gene: TRBV14; J gene: TRBJ2-7; clone size: many; CDR3 protein: ASSSTSREQY
V gene: TRBV5-1; J gene: TRBJ2-5; clone size: .; CDR3 protein: ASSTSGQGEAQY
V gene: TRBV15; J gene: TRBJ1-2; clone size: .; CDR3 protein: ATSSGSGTAYGYT
V gene: TRBV24-1; J gene: TRBJ2-2; clone size: few; CDR3 protein: ATSGPVGTVTGELF
V gene: TRBV29-1; J gene: TRBJ2-2; clone size: .; CDR3 protein: SVEWTGKLF
V gene: TRBV5-1; J gene: TRBJ1-5; clone size: few; CDR3 protein: ASTDSNQPQH
V gene: TRBV25-1; J gene: TRBJ2-1; clone size: .; CDR3 protein: ASSEGGNLLSGYNEQF
V gene: TRBV14; J gene: TRBJ2-1; clone size: .; CDR3 protein: ASSQVSGGNEQF
V gene: TRBV20-1; J gene: TRBJ2-5; clone size: .; CDR3 protein: SAPRVAQREETQY
V gene: TRBV13; J gene: TRBJ1-1; clone size: .; CDR3 protein: ASSPWTGGKNTEAF
V gene: TRBV5-1; J gene: TRBJ2-2; clone size: few; CDR3 protein: ASSYPPGGTGELF
V gene: TRBV18; J gene: TRBJ1-1; clone size: many; CDR3 protein: ASSPGTVTEAF
V gene: TRBV6-1; J gene: TRBJ2-7; clone size: few; CDR3 protein: ASRRGRIYEQY
V gene: TRBV28; J gene: TRBJ1-2; clone size: many; CDR3 protein: ASRGTGEGYGYT
V gene: TRBV27; J gene: TRBJ2-2; clone size: .; CDR3 protein: ASSPTPQGLFGELF
V gene: TRBV28; J gene: TRBJ2-7; clone size: many; CDR3 protein: AFSSGRAGEQY
V gene: TRBV18; J gene: TRBJ1-3; clone size: few; CDR3 protein: ASSPTRTSGNTIY
V gene: TRBV5-1; J gene: TRBJ2-2; clone size: many; CDR3 protein: ASSAAGGSLIAGELF
V gene: TRBV4-2; J gene: TRBJ2-1; clone size: few; CDR3 protein: ASSQSGTSGHNEQF
V gene: TRBV7-9; J gene: TRBJ2-7; clone size: many; CDR3 protein: ASSLVFREDSYEQY
V gene: TRBV12-3/TRBV12-4; J gene: TRBJ2-2; clone size: many; CDR3 protein: ASTGSEKNTGELF
V gene: TRBV6-1; J gene: TRBJ1-5; clone size: many; CDR3 protein: ASSSDRGQSQPQH
V gene: TRBV9; J gene: TRBJ2-1; clone size: many; CDR3 protein: ASSVGLAGTYNEQF
V gene: TRBV5-8; J gene: TRBJ2-7; clone size: once; CDR3 protein: ASSLEMEGTYEQY
V gene: TRBV11-2; J gene: TRBJ1-2; clone size: many; CDR3 protein: ASSLRLSGHGYT
V gene: TRBV5-5; J gene: TRBJ2-1; clone size: .; CDR3 protein: ASSGGLAGGHYNEQF
V gene: TRBV30; J gene: TRBJ1-6; clone size: many; CDR3 protein: AWSRTVSPLH